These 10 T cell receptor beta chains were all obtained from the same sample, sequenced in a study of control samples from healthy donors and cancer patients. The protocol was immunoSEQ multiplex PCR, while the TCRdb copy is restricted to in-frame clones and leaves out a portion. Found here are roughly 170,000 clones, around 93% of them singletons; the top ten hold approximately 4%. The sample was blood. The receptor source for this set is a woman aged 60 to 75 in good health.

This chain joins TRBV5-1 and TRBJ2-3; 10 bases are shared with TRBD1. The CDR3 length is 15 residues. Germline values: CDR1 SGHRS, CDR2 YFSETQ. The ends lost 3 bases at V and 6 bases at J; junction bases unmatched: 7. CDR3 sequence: CASSYGQGGYDTQYF. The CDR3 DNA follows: TGCGCCAGCAGCTACGGACAGGGGGGTTATGATACGCAGTATTTT.

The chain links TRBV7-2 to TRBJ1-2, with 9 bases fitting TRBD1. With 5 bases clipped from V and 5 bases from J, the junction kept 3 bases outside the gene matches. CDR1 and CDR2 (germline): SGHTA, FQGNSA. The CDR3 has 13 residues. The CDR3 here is CASSPGQGYGYTF. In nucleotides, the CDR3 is TGTGCCAGCAGCCCAGGACAGGGGTATGGCTACACCTTC.

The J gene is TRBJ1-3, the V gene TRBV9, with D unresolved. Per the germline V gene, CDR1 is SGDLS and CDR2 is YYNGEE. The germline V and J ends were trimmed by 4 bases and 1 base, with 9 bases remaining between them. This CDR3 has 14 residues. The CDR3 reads CASSTLPSGNTIYF. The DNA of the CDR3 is TGTGCCAGCAGCACCCTCCCTTCTGGAAACACCATATATTTT. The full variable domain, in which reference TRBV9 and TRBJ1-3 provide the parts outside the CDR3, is DSGVTQTPKHLITATGQRVTLRCSPRSGDLSVYWYQQSLDQGLQFLIQYYNGEERAKGNILERFSAQQFPDLHSELNLSSLELGDSALYFCASSTLPSGNTIYFGEGSWLTVV.

The CDR3 loop reads CSVQNSGANVLTF. In nucleotides, the CDR3 is TGCAGCGTTCAGAACTCTGGGGCCAACGTCCTGACTTTC. V is TRBV29-1 and J is TRBJ2-6, with D unresolved. Per germline, CDR1 SQVTM and CDR2 ANQGSEA. Trimming shortened V by 5 bases and J by 0 bases, and 5 bases separated the two germline ends. The CDR3 loop spans 13 amino acids.

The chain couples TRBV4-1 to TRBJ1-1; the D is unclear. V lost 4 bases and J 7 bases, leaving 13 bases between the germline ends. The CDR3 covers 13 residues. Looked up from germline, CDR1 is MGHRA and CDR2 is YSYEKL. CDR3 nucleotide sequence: TGCGCCAGCAGCCCAACCGCGCCTGGTGAAGCTTTCTTT. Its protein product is CASSPTAPGEAFF.

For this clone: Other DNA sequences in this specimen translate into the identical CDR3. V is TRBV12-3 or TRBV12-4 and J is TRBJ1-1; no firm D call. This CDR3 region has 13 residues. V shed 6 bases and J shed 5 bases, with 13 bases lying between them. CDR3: CASSLGPGTEAFF. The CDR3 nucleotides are TGTGCCAGCAGCCTGGGCCCTGGGACTGAAGCTTTCTTT.

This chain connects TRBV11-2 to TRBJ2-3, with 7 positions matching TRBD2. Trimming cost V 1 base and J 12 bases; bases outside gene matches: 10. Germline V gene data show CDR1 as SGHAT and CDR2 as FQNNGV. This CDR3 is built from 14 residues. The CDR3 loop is CASSLGGTTYRQYF. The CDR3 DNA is TGTGCCAGCAGCTTAGGAGGGACTACTTATCGCCAGTATTTT.

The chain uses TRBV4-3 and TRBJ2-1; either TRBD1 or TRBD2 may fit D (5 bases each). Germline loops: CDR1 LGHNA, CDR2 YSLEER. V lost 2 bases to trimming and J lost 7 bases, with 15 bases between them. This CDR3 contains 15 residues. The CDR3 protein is CASSQQWTGANEQFF. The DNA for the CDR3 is TGCGCCAGCAGCCAACAGTGGACCGGGGCGAATGAGCAGTTCTTC.

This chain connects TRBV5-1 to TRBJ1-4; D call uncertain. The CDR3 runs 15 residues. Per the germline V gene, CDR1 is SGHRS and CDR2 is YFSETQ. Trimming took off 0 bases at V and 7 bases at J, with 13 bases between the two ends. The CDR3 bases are TGCGCCAGCAGCTTGGAAGGGTCGGGAGGTGAAAAACTGTTTTTT. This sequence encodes CASSLEGSGGEKLFF.

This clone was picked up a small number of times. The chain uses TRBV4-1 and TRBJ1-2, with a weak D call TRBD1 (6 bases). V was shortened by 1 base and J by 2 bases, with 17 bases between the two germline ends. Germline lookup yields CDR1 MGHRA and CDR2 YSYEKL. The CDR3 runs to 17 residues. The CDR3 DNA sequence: TGCGCCAGCAGCCAAGCAGGGCAGGGGTCCTTAAACTATGGCTACACCTTC. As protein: CASSQAGQGSLNYGYTF.